This T cell receptor (beta chain) appears in the sequencing data of a study of blood T cell repertoires in COVID-19. The overall study: From the United States, Italy and Spain came samples of acute and convalescent COVID-19. PBMCs, B-cell-depleted T cells, or T cells were the source of the cDNA or gDNA that made up the material.

Seattle participants joined during active infection and were tracked over time. The length of the CDR3 is 14 residues. Germline V gene lookup returns CDR1 SGHTA and CDR2 FQGTGA. Trimming shortened V by 4 bases and J by 1 base, and 11 bases separated the two germline ends. Generated by immunoSEQ multiplex PCR, the TCRdb table keeps only in-frame clones and is missing some. The sample has 250,000 to 350,000 clones; about 85% are singletons. Sequenced sample: peripheral blood. This sequence originates from a human donor with COVID-19, enrolled during active disease. The donor label of this sample is uncertain. The rearrangement joins TRBV7-3 to TRBJ2-7; TRBD1 might be the D (6 bases). The DNA of the CDR3 is TGTGCCAGCAGCTCCCGGGACAATTCCTACGAGCAGTACTTC. Protein product: CASSSRDNSYEQYF.